This TCR beta chain was identified in a study of CD8+CD57+ T cells in acquired aplastic anemia (dated by TCRdb to the late 2010s). In terms of the full investigation: DNA extracted from sorted CD4+ and CD8+ cells had a mean of around 3.3 ug, with a range of roughly 0.19 to 27.4 ug. Mean read counts for healthy donor samples were approximately 10 million for CD4+ cells and roughly 12 million for CD8+ cells. The study at large found these results: Patients and healthy controls showed no significant difference in CD8+ Simpson's diversity (P=0.060). Roughly 30 CD8+ CDR3 sequences were shared between patients and controls but appeared highly expressed in patients and within their immunodominant clones.

In the study, sorted CD4+ and CD8+ blood T cells from patients with severe aplastic anemia and from healthy subjects underwent deep sequencing of TCR repertoires. Ficoll-Paque density gradient centrifugation was used to isolate peripheral blood mononuclear cells. Before DNA extraction, CD4+ and CD8+ T cells were sorted by FACS or by magnetic beads. The sample holds many counts of this clonotype. Its cognate antigen has yet to be identified. Base qualities are missing; no much larger clone stands one base away. The germline V gene supplies CDR1 SGHRS and CDR2 YFSETQ. The CDR3 sequence holds 13 residues, the cysteine and phenylalanine included. The sequence is cut down to CDR3 DNA, 39 bases in frame from base 1. A distance of 3 bases separates the germline ends of V and J, which lose 0 bases and 2 bases respectively. Genomic DNA served as template for TCR beta VDJ combination and CDR3 sequence profiling. TCR repertoire sequencing was run on an Illumina HiSeq 2000. In the source study's methods: Repertoires were assessed using TRBV/TRBJ rearrangement plots, CDR3 size and DJ length profiles, and Simpson's diversity index. The immunodominant clone was defined as the most abundant DNA sequence in deep sequencing data. CDR3 amino acid sequences were screened for sharing across subjects and were compared with published repertoires and the VDJdb database. TCRdb's own reprocessing of the public reads used fastp at Q25 and MiXCR and kept productive beta chains. Rows matching on CDR3 protein sequence are summarized as one entry with the most common DNA and genes. What appears here as the V and J calls and clone size reflects TCRdb's work, not the paper's. Here the sample has hundreds of thousands of distinct CDR3 sequences; 60% to 80% occur a single time. The ten largest clones take up less than 4% of the sample.

This TCR came from a human donor in good health, serving as a control. This receptor chain uses TRBV5-1 and TRBJ1-3; no confident D gene assignment can be made. The sample taken for sequencing was sorted CD4+, CD8+, or CD8+CD57+ T cells (not recorded which) from PBMCs. DNA sequence: TGCGCCAGCAGCTTGGGGGCTGGAAACACCATATATTTT. Its protein product is CASSLGAGNTIYF.